These T cell receptor beta chains were read from a single sample in a study of cytomegalovirus exposure and HLA in healthy donors. Sequencing was performed with immunoSEQ multiplex PCR; in TCRdb, only in-frame clones are kept and a portion is missing. This table holds 200,000 to 250,000 clones, 70% to 90% found once. The sample was PBMCs. These receptors were collected from a human donor in good health. The CDR3 runs from the conserved cysteine through the conserved F or W. D genes are given only for firm matches. Size is stated for part of the rows, as once, few or many counts, or as a class when the clone is expanded.

>TRBV2|TRBJ2-3|NA|TRBD2
TGTGCCAGCAAAGAAGCGGGAGGGAGCACAGATACGCAGTATTTT
CASKEAGGSTDTQYF
>TRBV4-1|TRBJ1-1|once|NA
TGCGCCAGCAGCCGACTCCAGAACACTGAAGCTTTCTTT
CASSRLQNTEAFF
>TRBV5-8|TRBJ2-3|NA|TRBD2
TGTGCCAGCAGCTACTCCGGGACTAGCCGGTTAGCAGATACGCAGTATTTT
CASSYSGTSRLADTQYF
>TRBV7-2|TRBJ2-1|NA|NA
TGTGCCAGCAGCTTATTTAACAATGAGCAGTTCTTC
CASSLFNNEQFF
>TRBV18|TRBJ1-2|NA|NA
TGTGCCAGCTCTCTTGGACAGAGCATTAACTATGGCTACACCTTC
CASSLGQSINYGYTF
>TRBV14|TRBJ2-7|NA|TRBD2
TGTGCCAGCAGCCCCGGGGGGTTAGGGCCAACCTACGAGCAGTACTTC
CASSPGGLGPTYEQYF
>TRBV4-2|TRBJ2-1|NA|NA
TGTGCCAGCAGCCAAGACCCGGGTCCGGGGGATGAGCAGTTCTTC
CASSQDPGPGDEQFF
>TRBV18|TRBJ1-2|NA|NA
TGTGCCAGCTCACTAGTGCAGGCCGAAAATGGCTACACCTTC
CASSLVQAENGYTF
>TRBV5-4|TRBJ2-3|NA|NA
TGTGCCAGCAGCTTGGGGGGCGCTCACACTAGCACAGATACGCAGTATTTT
CASSLGGAHTSTDTQYF
>TRBV7-6|TRBJ2-7|NA|TRBD2
TGTGCCAGCAGCCCCAGGGAGGGCGAGCAGTACTTC
CASSPREGEQYF
>TRBV4-1|TRBJ2-7|NA|NA
TGCGCCAGCAGCCAAGCAGACGGACTGACCTACGAGCAGTACTTC
CASSQADGLTYEQYF
>TRBV7-6|TRBJ2-7|once|NA
TGTGCCAGCAGCTTCATACCTGGACAAGCCTACGAGCAGTACTTC
CASSFIPGQAYEQYF
>TRBV28|TRBJ2-7|once|TRBD1
TGTGCCAGCAGCCTAGGGGGCTTCACCTACGAGCAGTACTTC
CASSLGGFTYEQYF
>TRBV5-1|TRBJ2-1|NA|TRBD2
TGCGCCAGCAGCTTGGCTAGCGGGTACTACAATGAGCAGTTCTTC
CASSLASGYYNEQFF
>TRBV5-4|TRBJ1-1|NA|NA
TGTGCCAGCAGCGAAGACACGCACTACACTGAAGCTTTCTTT
CASSEDTHYTEAFF
>TRBV29-1|TRBJ2-7|NA|NA
TGCAGCGTTGAAGGCCTCCCCGACATGGGCAGCTACGAGCAGTACTTC
CSVEGLPDMGSYEQYF
>TRBV27|TRBJ1-1|NA|TRBD1
TGTGCCAGCAGTCTAGGACAGGGGGCGGCTGAAGCTTTCTTT
CASSLGQGAAEAFF
>TRBV19|TRBJ2-7|NA|TRBD1
TGTGCCAGTAGCCCGGGACAGGGGGCCGAAAGGCCGTACTTC
CASSPGQGAERPYF
>TRBV10-2|TRBJ2-7|NA|TRBD2
TGCGCCAGCAGGCTAGCGGGAGAGTCAGACGAGCAGTACTTC
CASRLAGESDEQYF
>TRBV5-1|TRBJ2-3|NA|TRBD2
TGCGCCAGCAGCCTCCAAGGACTAGCGGGAGGTAGGGGGACAGATACGCAGTATTTT
CASSLQGLAGGRGTDTQYF
>TRBV5-1|TRBJ2-3|NA|TRBD2
TGCGCCAGCAGCTTGGGGGGGACTAGCGGCACAGATACGCAGTATTTT
CASSLGGTSGTDTQYF
>TRBV16|TRBJ1-3|NA|NA
TGTGCCAGCAGCCACCAGGGCAGCTCTGGAAACACCATATATTTT
CASSHQGSSGNTIYF
>TRBV13|TRBJ2-5|NA|NA
TGTGCCAGCAGCCGCGACGTGGTAGCGACCCCGGGGGACTTC
CASSRDVVATPGDF
>TRBV5-1|TRBJ1-5|NA|TRBD1
TGCGCCAGCAGCTTGACAGGGGGCGATCAGCCCCAGCATTTT
CASSLTGGDQPQHF
>TRBV7-6|TRBJ2-3|NA|TRBD2
TGTGCCAGCAGCCTGTATAGCGGGAGGGCCGGAGATACGCAGTATTTT
CASSLYSGRAGDTQYF
>TRBV5-8|TRBJ1-1|few|NA
TGTGCCAGCAGACTCTGGGCCCCTGAAGCTTTCTTT
CASRLWAPEAFF
>TRBV4-1|TRBJ1-4|NA|TRBD1
TGCGCCAGCAGCCGCACCGGGACAGGGAATGAAAAACTGTTTTTT
CASSRTGTGNEKLFF
>TRBV30|TRBJ1-2|NA|NA
TGTGCCTGGAGAGTAACAGGTCGCGGCTACACCTTC
CAWRVTGRGYTF